The clone carrying this T cell receptor beta chain has more than one count but fewer than ten. Its antigen is undetermined. TCRdb re-called the RT-PCR reads with MiXCR, one entry per CDR3 protein. The sample has 860,000 or so distinct CDR3 sequences; 21% are singletons. This entry is derived from a study of response to subunit inactivated influenza vaccine. Whole-study findings and limits: Authors suggested each seasonal influenza vaccination recruits few new T cells.

V dropped 4 bases and J dropped 1 base, with 20 bases sitting between them. The CDR3 runs to 17 residues. Germline values: CDR1 SEHNR, CDR2 FQNEAQ (reference sequence). The TCR originated in a man aged 50 or older who received an inactivated influenza vaccine. The chain joins TRBV7-9 to TRBJ2-7, with D hard to call. The sequenced sample was PBMCs from blood, obtained more than 4 days after vaccination. The CDR3 DNA reads as TGTGCCAGCAGCTATTTTGGATTTGGTACACTATCCTACGAGCAGTACTTC. This codes for CASSYFGFGTLSYEQYF.